A single sample gave rise to the 5 T cell receptor beta chains below, sequenced in a study of cytomegalovirus exposure and HLA in healthy donors. Profiled with immunoSEQ multiplex PCR; TCRdb holds only in-frame clones, not every one. The sample shows around 240,000 clones, around 91% of them seen only once. Sequenced sample: PBMCs. Source of these receptors: a woman under 30 in good health and CMV-seronegative.

The V and J genes are TRBV15 and TRBJ2-7; 11 positions match TRBD2. The J segment lost 0 bases and the V segment lost 1 base, leaving 5 bases of the junction unmatched. CDR3 length: 17 amino acids. Germline-derived CDR1 and CDR2 are LNHNV and YYDKDF (reference sequence). CDR3 in amino acids: CATSRVTSGGFSYEQYF. CDR3 coding DNA: TGTGCCACCAGCAGAGTCACTAGCGGGGGATTCTCCTACGAGCAGTACTTC.

This clone was counted a few times. The J gene is TRBJ1-1, the V gene TRBV20-1; no firm D call. V was trimmed by 6 bases and J by 7 bases, leaving 12 bases between them. The germline V gene has CDR1 DFQATT and CDR2 SNEGSKA (reference sequence). CDR3 length: 11 residues. The chain's CDR3 is CSAKRSGEAFF. CDR3 nucleotide sequence: TGCAGTGCCAAACGATCAGGTGAAGCTTTCTTT.

The genes are TRBV4-3 and TRBJ1-1, with a weak D call TRBD1 (6 bases). The CDR3 consists of 14 residues. In germline, CDR1 is LGHNA, CDR2 YSLEER. V gave up 4 bases and J gave up 9 bases, with 18 bases separating them. The CDR3 spells CASSREMGQGQAFF. In DNA form, the CDR3 reads TGCGCCAGCAGCCGCGAAATGGGACAAGGCCAAGCTTTCTTT.

The genes are TRBV27 and TRBJ1-4; TRBD1 matches at 7 bases. The V and J ends lost 0 bases and 10 bases, in that order; junction bases with no gene match: 8. The CDR3 totals 15 residues. CDR1 is MNHEY and CDR2 is SMNVEV in the germline V gene (reference sequence). CDR3 sequence reads: CASSLSAGGEGKLFF. CDR3 nucleotides: TGTGCCAGCAGTTTATCTGCAGGGGGAGAGGGAAAACTGTTTTTT.

V and J are TRBV29-1 and TRBJ1-2, with D hard to call. V lost 4 bases and J lost 3, with 9 bases in between. This CDR3 spans 12 amino acids. In germline, CDR1 is SQVTM, CDR2 ANQGSEA. The CDR3 reads CSVASGDYGYTF. CDR3 nucleotides: TGCAGCGTTGCGTCGGGTGACTATGGCTACACCTTC.